The 3 T cell receptor beta chains below come from one sample, sequenced in a study of cytomegalovirus exposure and HLA in healthy donors. The table came from immunoSEQ multiplex PCR; TCRdb's copy has only in-frame clones and leaves some out. Among 140,000 to 150,000 clones listed, more than 85% were seen once. What was sequenced was PBMCs. These receptors came from a young man in good health and CMV-seronegative.

This chain links TRBV23-1 with TRBJ2-7; the match to TRBD1 covers 7 bases. TRBV23-1 is given ORF status, its function remaining uncertain. The CDR3 totals 17 residues. The ends lost 6 bases at V and 2 bases at J; junction bases unmatched: 16. For the CDR3, the DNA is TGCGCCAGCAGCCAAAAGAGAATAAACGGGACAGCCTACGAGCAGTACGTC. Protein sequence: CASSQKRINGTAYEQYV.

The V and J genes are TRBV5-1 and TRBJ2-3; tentatively, D is TRBD1 (6 bases). CDR1 SGHRS and CDR2 YFSETQ come from the germline V gene. CDR3 length: 14 amino acids. V lost 0 bases to trimming and J lost 5 bases, with 10 bases between them. As DNA, the CDR3 is TGCGCCAGCAGCTTGGGACGGACAGAAGATACGCAGTATTTT. Translated: CASSLGRTEDTQYF.

The chain links TRBV19 to TRBJ2-7, with no clear D. There are 14 residues in the CDR3. Germline assignment: CDR1 LNHDA and CDR2 SQIVND (reference sequence). V shed 5 bases and J shed 5 bases, with 16 bases lying between them. The CDR3, as DNA: TGTGCCAGTAGTGGGCGAAGGCCATGGGACGAGCAGTACTTC. It codes for CASSGRRPWDEQYF.